The rows below give T cell receptor beta chains drawn from one sample of a study of monozygotic twins with inflammatory bowel disease. TCRdb reprocessed the 5' RACE reads and reports one entry per CDR3 protein, with no DNA. The table for this sample gives about 300,000 distinct CDR3 sequences. Sequencing was performed on blood. These receptors were collected from a human donor with ulcerative colitis or Crohn's disease, or a healthy co-twin of an affected twin (not recorded which). The CDR3 runs from the conserved cysteine through the conserved F or W. Each record gives: V gene, J gene, CDR3 protein.

V gene: TRBV11-3; J gene: TRBJ2-1; CDR3 protein: CASSSTGTSYNEQFF
V gene: TRBV10-3; J gene: TRBJ2-3; CDR3 protein: CAIRGWGSDRDTQYF
V gene: TRBV11-2; J gene: TRBJ2-7; CDR3 protein: CASSLKRGIGPSSYEQYF
V gene: TRBV20-1; J gene: TRBJ1-2; CDR3 protein: CSAADRFNYGYTF
V gene: TRBV3-1; J gene: TRBJ2-5; CDR3 protein: CASSQDVGTGGFLGETQYF
V gene: TRBV10-3; J gene: TRBJ2-5; CDR3 protein: CAISDQQGPVTQYF
V gene: TRBV3-1; J gene: TRBJ2-2; CDR3 protein: CASSLPGTSTGELFF
V gene: TRBV12-3/TRBV12-4; J gene: TRBJ1-5; CDR3 protein: CASSPRRGNQPQHF
V gene: TRBV9; J gene: TRBJ2-7; CDR3 protein: CASSGQGWGYEQYF
V gene: TRBV24-1; J gene: TRBJ2-1; CDR3 protein: CATTMSGRGNEQFF
V gene: TRBV27; J gene: TRBJ1-4; CDR3 protein: CASSLQSRGFREKLFF
V gene: TRBV2; J gene: TRBJ2-4; CDR3 protein: CASTESLGLKNIQYF
V gene: TRBV7-9; J gene: TRBJ2-7; CDR3 protein: CASSPGLSYEQYF
V gene: TRBV7-2; J gene: TRBJ2-7; CDR3 protein: CASSLRGQGVRDEQYF
V gene: TRBV7-2; J gene: TRBJ1-1; CDR3 protein: CASSLRDFKEAFF
V gene: TRBV29-1; J gene: TRBJ2-1; CDR3 protein: CSVESKRAVSYNEQFF
V gene: TRBV28; J gene: TRBJ2-2; CDR3 protein: CASRGGGITGELFF
V gene: TRBV6-1; J gene: TRBJ1-5; CDR3 protein: CASSERGRGGDQPQHF
V gene: TRBV6-1; J gene: TRBJ2-2; CDR3 protein: CASSRSGRDTGELFF
V gene: TRBV7-9; J gene: TRBJ2-7; CDR3 protein: CASSFSQGSNEQYF
V gene: TRBV29-1; J gene: TRBJ2-1; CDR3 protein: CSGLASGSEQFF
V gene: TRBV4-2; J gene: TRBJ1-1; CDR3 protein: CASSQLSGTGNTEAFF
V gene: TRBV5-1; J gene: TRBJ2-3; CDR3 protein: CASSTDARTQYF
V gene: TRBV15; J gene: TRBJ2-7; CDR3 protein: CATSKELGGHEQYF
V gene: TRBV14; J gene: TRBJ2-1; CDR3 protein: CASSQELAGTNEQFF
V gene: TRBV4-3; J gene: TRBJ2-5; CDR3 protein: CASSQVGQGARETQYF
V gene: TRBV7-4; J gene: TRBJ2-3; CDR3 protein: CASSSDLYTQYF
V gene: TRBV5-1; J gene: TRBJ2-1; CDR3 protein: CASSLAGGLTREQFF
V gene: TRBV6-1; J gene: TRBJ1-5; CDR3 protein: CASVLSQGTHQPQHF
V gene: TRBV4-2; J gene: TRBJ2-5; CDR3 protein: CASSQGRQNKETQYF
V gene: TRBV3-1; J gene: TRBJ2-5; CDR3 protein: CASSQDIGIPRSQYF
V gene: TRBV5-1; J gene: TRBJ2-4; CDR3 protein: CASSPNRALGGLAKNIQYF
V gene: TRBV20-1; J gene: TRBJ2-7; CDR3 protein: CSASRLGPYEQYF
V gene: TRBV12-3/TRBV12-4; J gene: TRBJ2-7; CDR3 protein: CASSRAYRGTYEQYF
V gene: TRBV12-3/TRBV12-4; J gene: TRBJ1-1; CDR3 protein: CASRLRQANTEAFF
V gene: TRBV6-5; J gene: TRBJ1-3; CDR3 protein: CASSYTGSSGNTIYF